A selection of T cell receptor beta chains follows, all from one sample in a study of shared clonotypes between healthy human individuals. Sequenced by immunoSEQ multiplex PCR; TCRdb stores in-frame clones only, minus some. Here the sample spans approximately 2.5 million clones, over 85% being singletons. Sequencing was performed on naive CD4+ T cells from PBMCs. The receptors originated from a man younger than 35 in good health. Some clones in this sample may be carry-over from other donors' samples. Each CDR3 is given with its conserved first and last residue. D genes are given only for firm matches. Size tells how often a clone was seen (once, few, many) or the class of an expanded clone, and some rows leave it out.

>.|TRBJ2-2|TRBV11-3|few
TGTGCCAGCAGCTTAAAGCAGAACACCGGGGAGCTGTTTTTT
CASSLKQNTGELFF
>TRBD2|TRBJ2-1|TRBV9|.
TGTGCCAGCAGCCAGCTAGCGGGAGAGTTCGGTGAGCAGTTCTTC
CASSQLAGEFGEQFF
>.|TRBJ1-5|TRBV5-1|.
TGCGCCAGCAGCCATGGCCTTGATCAGCCCCAGCATTTT
CASSHGLDQPQHF
>.|TRBJ2-2|TRBV28|.
TGTGCCAGCAGACCAACTAGCATAAACACCGGGGAGCTGTTTTTT
CASRPTSINTGELFF
>TRBD1|TRBJ2-3|TRBV7-9|.
TGTGCCAGCCGACTTACAGGGGGTACAGATACGCAGTATTTT
CASRLTGGTDTQYF
>.|TRBJ2-4|TRBV28|.
TGTGCCAGCAGTTTATCGGACAGCCAAAACATTCAGTACTTC
CASSLSDSQNIQYF
>TRBD1|TRBJ2-7|TRBV7-9|.
TGTGCCAGCAGCTACCTCCCGACGCGGACAGGCTCCTACGAGCAGTACTTC
CASSYLPTRTGSYEQYF
>TRBD1|TRBJ1-4|TRBV5-1|.
TGCGCCAGCAGCTTGGGGGACAGGGACGATGAAAAACTGTTTTTT
CASSLGDRDDEKLFF
>.|TRBJ1-4|TRBV25-1|once
TGTGCCAGCAGTGAACCTACGGGGGCTAATGAAAAACTGTTTTTT
CASSEPTGANEKLFF
>TRBD2|TRBJ2-5|TRBV27|.
TGTGCCAGCAGTTTATTTGGACTAGCGGGCCTCCCGCCCCAGTACTTC
CASSLFGLAGLPPQYF
>.|TRBJ2-5|TRBV5-4|.
TGTGCCAGCAGCAGAGGACAGCCAGCTCCCCAAGAGACCCAGTACTTC
CASSRGQPAPQETQYF
>.|TRBJ1-2|TRBV7-2|.
TGTGCCAGCAGCAGAGCAGCTAACTATGGCTACACCTTC
CASSRAANYGYTF
>.|TRBJ2-7|TRBV29-1|.
TGCAGCGTAGCAGCCAACGGCCCCCCTTACGAGCAGTACTTC
CSVAANGPPYEQYF
>.|TRBJ1-5|TRBV7-8|.
TGTGCCAGCAGCCTGTTATGGGTGCCCCAGCATTTT
CASSLLWVPQHF